This passage covers 2 T cell receptor beta chains from one sample sequenced in a study of T cell repertoires in cytomegalovirus infection. TCRdb reprocessed the reads with MiXCR, giving one entry per CDR3 protein. The sample includes approximately 470,000 distinct CDR3 sequences, roughly 46% of them seen just once. These receptors' targets are unknown. Sequenced here: cultured PBMCs, sampled from culture after CMV antigen stimulation. The receptors were gathered from a human donor in good health (CMV status not recorded). Some clones in this sample may be carry-over from other donors' samples.

This clonotype appeared a few times. The V and J genes are TRBV6-2 or TRBV6-3 and TRBJ2-5, with 13 bases matching TRBD2. In germline, CDR1 is MNHEY, CDR2 SVGEGT. The CDR3 has 16 amino acids. V gave up 6 bases and J gave up 7 bases; unmatched junction bases: 11. In DNA form, the CDR3 reads TGTGCCAGCAGAGGACTAGCGGGGGCCTCCTGGGGGACCCAGTACTTC. Encoded protein: CASRGLAGASWGTQYF.

The chain carries TRBV7-2 and TRBJ2-7; tentatively, D is TRBD1 or TRBD2 (5 bases each). V was trimmed by 5 bases and J by 3 bases, leaving 20 bases between them. This CDR3 is 16 amino acids long. Germline CDR1 and CDR2: SGHTA and FQGNSA. CDR3 sequence (DNA): TGTGCCAGCAGCCGGAGGCACGGGGCACAGTACTACGAGCAGTACTTC. Amino acids: CASSRRHGAQYYEQYF.